This T cell receptor (beta chain) was captured in a study of shared clonotypes between healthy human individuals. Study-wide findings and caveats: Blood alone was sampled, and tissue repertoires likely differ.

The assay was carried out at the deep level. TCRdb's table, derived via immunoSEQ multiplex PCR, lists solely in-frame clones and lacks some. The sample lists 2 million to 2.5 million clones, approximately 95% occurring once. The CDR3 contains 14 residues. The germline CDR1 and CDR2 sequences are SGHRS and YFSETQ. Trimming pared 0 bases from V and 4 bases from J, leaving 10 bases between. Of note for this clone: Its specificity is not known. Additional DNA sequences in this sample encode the identical CDR3.

Donors comprised only Caucasian adults living in Nashville, Tennessee. Sequences were obtained from naive CD4+ T cells from PBMCs. Described subset: CD45RA+ positively selected. The source of this sequence is a man between 18 and 35 years old in good health. Some clones in this sample may be carry-over from other donors' samples. The chain is built from TRBV5-1 and TRBJ2-5; D is possibly TRBD1 or TRBD2 (6 bases each). Here the CDR3 reads CASSLVGGGETQYF. The CDR3, as DNA: TGCGCCAGCAGCTTGGTGGGGGGCGGAGAGACCCAGTACTTC. Looking up the rest from reference TRBV5-1 and TRBJ2-5 gives the full variable domain: KAGVTQTPRYLIKTRGQQVTLSCSPISGHRSVSWYQQTPGQGLQFLFEYFSETQRNKGNFPGRFSGRQFSNSRSEMNVSTLELGDSALYLCASSLVGGGETQYFGPGTRLLVL.